The entry that follows covers one T cell receptor beta chain sequence. The antigen is unknown. Naive CD4+ cells were CD45RA-selected; the remaining cells were memory. Measured with immunoSEQ multiplex PCR; TCRdb has only the in-frame clones, and not every one. The sample holds roughly 2.6 million clones, 85% to 95% seen once. The germline gives CDR1 SGHDT, CDR2 YYEEEE. The CDR3 is 16 residues long. Trimming took 6 bases from V and 2 from J, leaving 19 bases between them. This sample is drawn from a study of shared clonotypes between healthy human individuals. Findings of the study overall: Naive subsets, compared against memory subsets, generally had larger estimated richness values. Inspection by rarefaction showed sorted-subset sequencing to be incomplete despite large depth.

Material: naive CD4+ T cells sorted from blood. Sample subset: CD45RA+ positively selected. The chain uses TRBV5-6 and TRBJ2-3, with D hard to call. The receptor was derived from a man between 18 and 29 years old in good health. The CDR3 spells CASIAGRNLLTDTQYF. The CDR3 region has the DNA TGTGCCAGCATCGCAGGCCGGAACCTTCTCACAGATACGCAGTATTTT. Looking up the rest from reference TRBV5-6 and TRBJ2-3 gives the full variable domain: DAGVTQSPTHLIKTRGQQVTLRCSPKSGHDTVSWYQQALGQGPQFIFQYYEEEERQRGNFPDRFSGHQFPNYSSELNVNALLLGDSALYLCASIAGRNLLTDTQYFGPGTRLTVL.